Each of the 8 T cell receptor beta chains below was sequenced from the same sample in a study of shared clonotypes between healthy human individuals. Profiled with immunoSEQ multiplex PCR; TCRdb holds only in-frame clones, not every one. The table has about 230,000 clones, 60% to 80% seen once. Sequences were obtained from memory CD4+ T cells sorted from blood. The sample's subset: CD45RA-negative fraction. These receptors all stem from a man aged 25-40 years in good health.

This clone was seen many times. The V and J genes are TRBV12-2 and TRBJ2-7; TRBD2, the table's D call, lacks a check against the DNA. TRBV12-2 is reported as a pseudogene. CDR3 length equals 16 residues. In nucleotides, the CDR3 is TGTGCAAGTCGCTTAGGATACGGGAGGCCATGGGACGAGCAGTACTTC. Translated: CASRLGYGRPWDEQYF.

The chain links TRBV11-2 to TRBJ2-5, with D perhaps assigned TRBD1 or TRBD2 (7 bases each). The V gene lost 7 bases and the J gene lost 5 bases, with 20 bases spanning the gap. Germline V gives CDR1 SGHAT, CDR2 FQNNGV. This CDR3 is built from 15 residues. The CDR3 region has the DNA TGTGCCAGCAACCTCCAGGGGGGGGTTGGGGAGACCCAGTACTTC. Translated: CASNLQGGVGETQYF.

CDR3 loop: CAAQQGYGYTF. CDR3 sequence (DNA): TGTGCCGCACAACAAGGATATGGCTACACCTTC. The rearrangement uses TRBV28 and TRBJ1-2; D gene ambiguous. The V gene lost 11 bases and the J gene lost 5 bases, with 12 bases spanning the gap. The CDR3 has 11 residues. Germline CDR1 reads MDHEN; CDR2 reads SYDVKM.

The chain carries TRBV7-2 and TRBJ2-7; D remains ambiguous. V lost 6 bases, J lost 2 bases, and 14 bases lay in between. Germline V gene lookup returns CDR1 SGHTA and CDR2 FQGNSA. This CDR3 has 14 residues. The CDR3, as DNA: TGTGCCAGCAGTCCCCCCCCCACCACCTACGAGCAGTACTTC. Its protein is CASSPPPTTYEQYF.

The count of this clone is one. The chain is built from TRBV6-1 and TRBJ1-5; the D is unclear. V dropped 9 bases and J dropped 6 bases, with 15 bases sitting between them. The CDR3 runs 13 residues. Germline CDR1 reads MNHNS; CDR2 reads SASEGT. Written as DNA, the CDR3 is TGTGCCAGTTCTGACGGGGTGGGTCAGCCCCAGCATTTT. Protein: CASSDGVGQPQHF.

This clone appeared a few times. This chain links TRBV7-2 with TRBJ1-3; a weak D match, TRBD1 (5 bases). V gave up 2 bases and J gave up 0 bases, with 14 bases separating them. From germline, CDR1 is SGHTA and CDR2 FQGNSA. CDR3 length: 17 residues. CDR3 sequence: CASSLSGGVTSGNTIYF. As DNA, the CDR3 is TGTGCCAGCAGCTTATCGGGAGGGGTCACCTCTGGAAACACCATATATTTT.

This clone has a single count. This chain joins TRBV30 and TRBJ1-1; D gene uncertain. Trimming removed 1 base from V and 4 bases from J, with 13 bases in between. This CDR3 has 14 amino acids. Germline V gene lookup returns CDR1 GTSNPN and CDR2 SVGIG (reference sequence). The CDR3 region has the DNA TGTGCCTGGAGTGCCGGGGTAGCCGGCACTGAAGCTTTCTTT. It translates to CAWSAGVAGTEAFF.

This sequence joins TRBV5-4 and TRBJ2-6; 10 bases fit TRBD1. The J segment lost 1 base and the V segment lost 3 bases, leaving 7 bases of the junction unmatched. From germline, CDR1 is SGHNT and CDR2 YYREEE (reference sequence). The CDR3 length is 18 residues. DNA for the CDR3: TGTGCCAGCAGCTCGCCGGGACAGGGGCCTTCTGGGGCCAACGTCCTGACTTTC. Protein: CASSSPGQGPSGANVLTF.